A selection of T cell receptor beta chains follows, all from one sample in a study of T cells after somatic rescue of genetic block. Sequencing was performed with immunoSEQ multiplex PCR; in TCRdb, only in-frame clones are kept and a portion is missing. In the table there are roughly 11,000 clones, 70% to 75% of which are singletons. Sequencing input: peripheral blood mononuclear cells (PBMCs). The receptors here all came from a boy younger than 18. The CDR3 runs from the conserved cysteine through the conserved F or W. A D gene is named only where the DNA matches it firmly. Only part of the rows carry a size: once, few, many, or a class if the clone is expanded.

d_call	v_call	clone_size	j_call	cdr3_nt	cdr3_aa
-	TRBV28	-	TRBJ1-4	TGTGCCAGCAGTTCATATATGGGTGAAAAACTGTTTTTT	CASSSYMGEKLFF
-	TRBV27	few	TRBJ2-7	TGTGCCAGCAGTTTATCGAGGGGAACGGTCGAGCAGTACTTC	CASSLSRGTVEQYF
-	TRBV7-9	-	TRBJ1-3	TGTGCCAGCAGCGCCCTCGTCTCTGGAAACACCATATATTTT	CASSALVSGNTIYF
-	TRBV5-8	-	TRBJ2-1	TGTGCCAGCAGCGAGTGGGTCAGTTTTGCAGGGGACAACAATGAGCAGTTCTTC	CASSEWVSFAGDNNEQFF
-	TRBV18	once	TRBJ1-3	TGTGCCAGCTCATACACTACCACAGGACTCTCTGGAAACACCATATATTTT	CASSYTTTGLSGNTIYF
-	TRBV29-1	-	TRBJ1-2	TGCAGCGTTGATCGGGGGAACTATGGCTACACCTTC	CSVDRGNYGYTF
-	TRBV7-9	-	TRBJ2-2	TGTGCCAGCAGCTTACCACCCGGGACATCAACGAACACCGGGGAGCTGTTTTTT	CASSLPPGTSTNTGELFF
-	TRBV7-2	medium-sized	TRBJ2-1	TGTGCCAGCAGCTTGGCTGGCCCGGTCAATGAGCAGTTCTTC	CASSLAGPVNEQFF
-	TRBV6-5	-	TRBJ2-7	TGTGCCAGCAGTTCCTTAGGCCCAGGGAAGCAGTACTTC	CASSSLGPGKQYF
-	TRBV5-1	-	TRBJ1-6	TGCGCCAGCAGCTTGGCCGCGGGGAATTCACCCCTCCACTTT	CASSLAAGNSPLHF
TRBD1	TRBV7-9	few	TRBJ2-7	TGTGCCAGCAGCTCCCTTGACGGACAGGTTCTCTACGAGCAGTACTTC	CASSSLDGQVLYEQYF
-	TRBV6-1	-	TRBJ1-3	TGTGCCAGCAGTGAATACAGGAGCTCTGGAAACACCATATATTTT	CASSEYRSSGNTIYF
TRBD2	TRBV5-1	few	TRBJ2-1	TGCGCCAGCACCTACAGCGGGGGGATCTATGAGCAGTTCTTC	CASTYSGGIYEQFF
-	TRBV5-1	-	TRBJ2-5	TGCGCCAGCAGCTTCTCCACAGCTACCCAAGAGACCCAGTACTTC	CASSFSTATQETQYF
TRBD2	TRBV7-6	-	TRBJ2-1	TGTGCCAGCAGCTTAGCGGGTATACTAGCGGGGGGCTCCTACAATGAGCAGTTCTTC	CASSLAGILAGGSYNEQFF
TRBD1	TRBV2	-	TRBJ2-5	TGTGCCAGCAGTGCGGGCAGGGGGCTTGAGACCCAGTACTTC	CASSAGRGLETQYF
TRBD1	TRBV5-1	-	TRBJ2-1	TGCGCCAGCAGCTTTAGGGGGCCAAATGAGCAGTTCTTC	CASSFRGPNEQFF
TRBD1	TRBV27	-	TRBJ2-7	TGTGCCAGCAGTTTCTTCCCCGGGACAGGGGTCTACGAGCAGTACTTC	CASSFFPGTGVYEQYF
-	TRBV28	-	TRBJ1-4	TGTGCCAGCAGTTTAAGCCAAGGCTATAATGAAAAACTGTTTTTT	CASSLSQGYNEKLFF
-	TRBV20-1	few	TRBJ2-1	TGCAGTGTTAGCGTCTACAATGAGCAGTTCTTC	CSVSVYNEQFF
-	TRBV30	-	TRBJ2-7	TGTGCCCGCTCAATTCCAGGGGCCGGGTACGAGCAGTACTTC	CARSIPGAGYEQYF
-	TRBV27	-	TRBJ1-2	TGTGCCAGCAGTTTAATAGGCAGAGGGGGCTATGGCTACACCTTC	CASSLIGRGGYGYTF
-	TRBV5-1	-	TRBJ2-6	TGCGCCAGCAGCCACTCTGGGGCCAACGTCCTGACTTTC	CASSHSGANVLTF
TRBD2	TRBV7-3	-	TRBJ2-5	TGTGCCAGCAGCTTACTAGCGGGGGCAGGAGAGACCCAGTACTTC	CASSLLAGAGETQYF
TRBD1	TRBV5-1	-	TRBJ2-7	TGCGCCAGCAGCCCTAGACAGGGGGATCGAGAGCAGTACTTC	CASSPRQGDREQYF
TRBD1	TRBV7-6	-	TRBJ2-3	TGTGCCAGCAGCTTAGGGAGGACAGGGAAAATAGATACGCAGTATTTT	CASSLGRTGKIDTQYF
-	TRBV18	medium-sized	TRBJ1-5	TGTGCCAGCTCACCACCTTTGGCCAGGGATCAGCCCCAGCATTTT	CASSPPLARDQPQHF
-	TRBV6-6	-	TRBJ1-1	TGTGCCTCAGAGAGGGGGTTGAACACTGAAGCTTTCTTT	CASERGLNTEAFF
-	TRBV21-1	-	TRBJ1-1	TGTGCCAGCAGCAAAAAGGGGGCCCGAGGAGCTTTCTTT	CASSKKGARGAFF
TRBD2	TRBV4-2	-	TRBJ2-1	TGTGCCAGCAGCCGCGAAGCGGGAAGCTCCTACAATGAGCAGTTCTTC	CASSREAGSSYNEQFF
-	TRBV5-6	-	TRBJ1-1	TGTGCCAGCAGCCCAGGGGCGGGGTCGAACACTGAAGCTTTCTTT	CASSPGAGSNTEAFF
TRBD2	TRBV5-1	-	TRBJ2-7	TGCGCCAGCAGCGGGGGGGACCTCTACGAGCAGTACTTC	CASSGGDLYEQYF
TRBD1	TRBV10-3	-	TRBJ1-5	TGTGCCATCAGCGAACAGGGGGACCGGCAGCCCCAGCATTTT	CAISEQGDRQPQHF
-	TRBV9	few	TRBJ2-1	TGTGCCAGCAGCGTAGAAGGGGTCTCCTACAATGAGCAGTTCTTC	CASSVEGVSYNEQFF
-	TRBV28	-	TRBJ1-5	TGTGCCAGCATCTCCCGGGGCTACAATCAGCCCCAGCATTTT	CASISRGYNQPQHF
TRBD2	TRBV10-3	-	TRBJ2-3	TGTGCCATTGGGACTAGCGGGGGGCCCACAGATACGCAGTATTTT	CAIGTSGGPTDTQYF
-	TRBV4-2	once	TRBJ2-5	TGTGCCAGCAGCCAAGGTGGACAGTCGCAAGAGACCCAGTACTTC	CASSQGGQSQETQYF
TRBD2	TRBV28	few	TRBJ2-7	TGTGCCAGCGGGTTGGCGGGAGCGACCTACGAGCAGTACTTC	CASGLAGATYEQYF
TRBD1	TRBV6-1	-	TRBJ2-5	TGTGCCAGCATTCCACAGGGGCCCTTTAAAGAGACCCAGTACTTC	CASIPQGPFKETQYF
-	TRBV5-6	-	TRBJ2-3	TGTGCCAGCAGCTTCATTGTTGTCACAGATACGCAGTATTTT	CASSFIVVTDTQYF
TRBD1	TRBV10-3	few	TRBJ2-5	TGTGCCATCAGTGGGACAGGTCAAGAGACCCAGTACTTC	CAISGTGQETQYF
-	TRBV6-5	once	TRBJ2-7	TGTGCCAGCAGTGAAGGACTGACACAGTACTTC	CASSEGLTQYF
-	TRBV7-9	once	TRBJ2-7	TGTGCCAGCAGCCAAACGGGGATCAACGAGCAGTACTTC	CASSQTGINEQYF
TRBD1	TRBV5-1	-	TRBJ1-4	TGCGCCAGCAGCTCGACAGGGGTGGAAGAAAAACTGTTTTTT	CASSSTGVEEKLFF
-	TRBV5-1	once	TRBJ2-7	TGCGCCAGCAGCTTGGCAGGGGATAATCAGGCAAGGGAGCAGTACTTC	CASSLAGDNQAREQYF
-	TRBV28	few	TRBJ1-1	TGTGCCAGCAGTTTTGAGACAGGCCAAGAGAAGGCTGAAGCTTTCTTT	CASSFETGQEKAEAFF
-	TRBV10-3	-	TRBJ2-7	TGTGCCATCAGCGGTGCGCGGGGAGCTACCTACGAGCAGTACTTC	CAISGARGATYEQYF
-	TRBV19	once	TRBJ2-7	TGTGCCAGTAGTATGGTACGGGGTGAAGGAACCTACGAGCAGTACTTC	CASSMVRGEGTYEQYF
-	TRBV5-6	-	TRBJ1-4	TGTGCCAGCAGCTTTGGACACGCAACTAATGAAAAACTGTTTTTT	CASSFGHATNEKLFF
-	TRBV6-1	-	TRBJ1-1	TGTGCCAGCAGCGTACCAGGGGCGATTGAAGCTTTCTTT	CASSVPGAIEAFF
-	TRBV5-4	-	TRBJ1-2	TGTGCCAGCAGCTTGGTTGGGGGTCTCACCTGGGGTGGCTACACCTTC	CASSLVGGLTWGGYTF
-	TRBV5-5	few	TRBJ2-5	TGTGCCAGCAGCTTGAACAGGGTGAGGGTAGAGACCCAGTACTTC	CASSLNRVRVETQYF
-	TRBV5-6	few	TRBJ1-4	TGTGCCAGCAGCTCCGGAGGGCCGAATGAAAAACTGTTTTTT	CASSSGGPNEKLFF
-	TRBV30	few	TRBJ1-5	TGTGCCTGGAGTGAGAAGGGGGTTAGCAATCAGCCCCAGCATTTT	CAWSEKGVSNQPQHF
-	TRBV6-5	-	TRBJ1-4	TGTGCCAGTAGAGCAACCCCCGGTTCACTGTTTTTT	CASRATPGSLFF
TRBD1	TRBV28	few	TRBJ1-6	TGTGCCAGCAGGGCTAGGGGGCTATATAATTCACCCCTCCACTTT	CASRARGLYNSPLHF
-	TRBV6-5	-	TRBJ1-4	TGTGCCAGCAGTTACTCGCAAGGAGCAGGTGAAAAACTGTTTTTT	CASSYSQGAGEKLFF
-	TRBV25-1	-	TRBJ2-2	TGTGCCAGCAGTTGGGTCCGGCCGGGGGACGGGGAGCTGTTTTTT	CASSWVRPGDGELFF
TRBD1	TRBV19	-	TRBJ2-7	TGTGCCAGTAGTACCACAGGGGGCCTCGCCTACGAGCAGTACTTC	CASSTTGGLAYEQYF
-	TRBV5-1	-	TRBJ1-4	TGCGCCAGCAGTTATCGATCTGCAACTAATGAAAAACTGTTTTTT	CASSYRSATNEKLFF